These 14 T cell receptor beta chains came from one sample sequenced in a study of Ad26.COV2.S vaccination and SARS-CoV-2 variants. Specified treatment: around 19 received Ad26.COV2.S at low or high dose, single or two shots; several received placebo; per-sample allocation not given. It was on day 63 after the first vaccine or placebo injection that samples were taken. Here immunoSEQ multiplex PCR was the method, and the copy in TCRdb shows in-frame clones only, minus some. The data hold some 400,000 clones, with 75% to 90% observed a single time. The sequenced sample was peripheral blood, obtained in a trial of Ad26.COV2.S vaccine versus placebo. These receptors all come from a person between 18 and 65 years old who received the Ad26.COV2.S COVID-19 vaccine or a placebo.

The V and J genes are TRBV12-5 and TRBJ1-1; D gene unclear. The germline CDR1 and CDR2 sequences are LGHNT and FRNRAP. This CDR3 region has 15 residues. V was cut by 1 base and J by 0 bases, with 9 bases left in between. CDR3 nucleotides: TGTGCTAGTGGTTTGGAAGAGGCCATGAACACTGAAGCTTTCTTT. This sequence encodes CASGLEEAMNTEAFF. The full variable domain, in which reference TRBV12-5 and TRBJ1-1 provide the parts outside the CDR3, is DARVTQTPRHKVTEMGQEVTMRCQPILGHNTVFWYRQTMMQGLELLAYFRNRAPLDDSGMPKDRFSAEMPDATLATLKIQPSEPRDSAVYFCASGLEEAMNTEAFFGQGTRLTVV.

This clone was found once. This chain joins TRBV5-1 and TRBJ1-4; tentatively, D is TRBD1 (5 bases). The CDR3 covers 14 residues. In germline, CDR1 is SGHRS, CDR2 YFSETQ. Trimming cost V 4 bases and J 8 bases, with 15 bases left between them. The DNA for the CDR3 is TGCGCCAGCAGCGCCCGGGGGGTCGGAGAAAAACTGTTTTTT. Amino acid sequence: CASSARGVGEKLFF.

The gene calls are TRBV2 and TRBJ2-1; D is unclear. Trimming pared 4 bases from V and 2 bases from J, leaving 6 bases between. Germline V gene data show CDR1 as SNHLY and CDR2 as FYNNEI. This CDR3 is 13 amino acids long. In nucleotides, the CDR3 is TGTGCCAGCAGTGTAAGAGCCTACAATGAGCAGTTCTTC. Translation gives CASSVRAYNEQFF.

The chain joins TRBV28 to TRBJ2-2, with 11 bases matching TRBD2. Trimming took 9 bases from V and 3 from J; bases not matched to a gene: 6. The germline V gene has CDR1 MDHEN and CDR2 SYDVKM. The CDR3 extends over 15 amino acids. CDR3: CASLAGGLDTGELFF. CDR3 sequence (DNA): TGTGCCAGTCTAGCGGGAGGCCTTGACACCGGGGAGCTGTTTTTT. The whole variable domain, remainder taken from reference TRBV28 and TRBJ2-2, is DVKVTQSSRYLVKRTGEKVFLECVQDMDHENMFWYRQDPGLGLRLIYFSYDVKMKEKGDIPEGYSVSREKKERFSLILESASTNQTSMYLCASLAGGLDTGELFFGEGSRLTVL.

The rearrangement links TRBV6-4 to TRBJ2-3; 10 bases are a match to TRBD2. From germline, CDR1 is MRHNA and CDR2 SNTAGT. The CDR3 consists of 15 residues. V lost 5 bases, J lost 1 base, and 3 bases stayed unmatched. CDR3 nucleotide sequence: TGTGCCAGCAGTCGTGGGACTAGCGGCACAGATACGCAGTATTTT. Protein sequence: CASSRGTSGTDTQYF.

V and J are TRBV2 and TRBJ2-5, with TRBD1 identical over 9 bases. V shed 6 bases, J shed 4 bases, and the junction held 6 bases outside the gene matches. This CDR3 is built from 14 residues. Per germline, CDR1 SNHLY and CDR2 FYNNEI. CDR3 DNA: TGTGCCAGCAGCCCGGGACAGGGAGGAGAGACCCAGTACTTC. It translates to CASSPGQGGETQYF.

The CDR3 loop is CASSTVSTDTQYF. DNA of the CDR3: TGTGCCAGCAGTACAGTTAGCACAGATACGCAGTATTTT. This sequence joins TRBV6-5 and TRBJ2-3; D gene unclear. V gave up 5 bases and J gave up 0 bases, with 6 bases separating them. This CDR3 has 13 amino acids. Germline V CDR1 and CDR2: MNHEY, SVGAGI.

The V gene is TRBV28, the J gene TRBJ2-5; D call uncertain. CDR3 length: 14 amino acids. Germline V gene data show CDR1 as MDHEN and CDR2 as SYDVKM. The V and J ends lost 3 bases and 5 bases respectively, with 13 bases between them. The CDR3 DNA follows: TGTGCCAGCAGTTTTGATCTGGGTAGGGAGACCCAGTACTTC. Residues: CASSFDLGRETQYF.

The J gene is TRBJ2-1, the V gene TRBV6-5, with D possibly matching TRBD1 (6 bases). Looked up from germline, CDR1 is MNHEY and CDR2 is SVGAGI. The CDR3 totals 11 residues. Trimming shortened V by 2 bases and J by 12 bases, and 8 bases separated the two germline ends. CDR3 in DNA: TGTGCCAGCAGTTACAGGGGGATGCAGTTCTTC. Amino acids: CASSYRGMQFF.

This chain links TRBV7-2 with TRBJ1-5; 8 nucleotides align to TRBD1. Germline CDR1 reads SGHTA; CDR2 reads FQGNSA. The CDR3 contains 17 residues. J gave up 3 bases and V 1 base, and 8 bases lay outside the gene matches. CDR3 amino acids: CASSLGARGRYNQPQHF. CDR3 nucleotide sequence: TGTGCCAGCAGCTTAGGTGCCAGGGGGCGTTACAATCAGCCCCAGCATTTT.

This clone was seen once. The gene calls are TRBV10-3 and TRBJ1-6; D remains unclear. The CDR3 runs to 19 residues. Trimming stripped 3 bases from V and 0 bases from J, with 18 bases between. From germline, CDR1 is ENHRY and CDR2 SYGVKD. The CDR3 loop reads CAISDGDPGSSSYNSPLHF. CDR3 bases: TGTGCCATCAGTGATGGAGATCCAGGCTCGAGCTCCTATAATTCACCCCTCCACTTT.

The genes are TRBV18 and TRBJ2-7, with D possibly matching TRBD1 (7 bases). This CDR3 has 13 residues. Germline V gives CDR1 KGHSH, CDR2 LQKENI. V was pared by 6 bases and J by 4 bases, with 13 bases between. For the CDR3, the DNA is TGTGCCAGCTCGCCGGGGGACAGATACGAGCAGTACTTC. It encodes CASSPGDRYEQYF.

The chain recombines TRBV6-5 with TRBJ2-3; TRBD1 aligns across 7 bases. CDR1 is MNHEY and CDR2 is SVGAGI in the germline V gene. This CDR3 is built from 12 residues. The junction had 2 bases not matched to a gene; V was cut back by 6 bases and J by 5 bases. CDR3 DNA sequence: TGTGCCAGCAGACACAGGGGAGATACGCAGTATTTT. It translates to CASRHRGDTQYF.

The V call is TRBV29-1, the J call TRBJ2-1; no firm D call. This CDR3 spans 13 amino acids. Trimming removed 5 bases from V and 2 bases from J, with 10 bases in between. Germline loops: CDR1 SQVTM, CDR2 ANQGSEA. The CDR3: CSVSASPYNEQFF. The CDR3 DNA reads TGCAGCGTTTCGGCAAGTCCCTACAATGAGCAGTTCTTC.